The next 28 T cell receptor beta chains were all read from a single sample in a study of shared clonotypes between healthy human individuals (dated by TCRdb to 2019 to 2021). The library was generated by the immunoSEQ multiplex PCR assay. In TCRdb, the immuneACCESS table is reduced to in-frame sequences with V and J assigned. These tables do not hold every clone; where another copy was compared, an unresolved V gene accounts for under half, and the others remain unexplained. This sample is represented by over a million clones; roughly 74% of them were singletons. The ten largest make up roughly 0.57% of the sample. The sequenced material came from memory CD4+ T cells from PBMCs. According to the study, the label for this sample's cell subset or site signals: CD45RA-negative fraction. The receptors shown here come from a man aged 18-30 years in good health. Some clones in this sample may be carry-over from other donors' samples.

This clone was detected only once. The chain uses TRBV7-2 and TRBJ2-7; D not certain. V gave up 5 bases and J gave up 2 bases, with 4 bases separating them. The CDR3 has 11 residues. In germline, CDR1 is SGHTA, CDR2 FQGNSA. CDR3 residues: CASSDAYEQYF. The CDR3 DNA follows: TGTGCCAGCAGCGACGCCTACGAGCAGTACTTC.

This clone was detected ten times or more. The chain carries TRBV5-6 and TRBJ2-7; D is perhaps TRBD2 (6 bases). The CDR3 extends over 13 amino acids. V dropped 4 bases and J dropped 5 bases, with 13 bases sitting between them. The germline gives CDR1 SGHDT, CDR2 YYEEEE. The CDR3 loop is CASSLGGADEQYF. CDR3 nucleotides: TGTGCCAGCAGCCTAGGCGGGGCCGACGAGCAGTACTTC.

The chain couples TRBV7-6 to TRBJ2-6; D gene ambiguous. The V end was cut by 5 bases, the J end by 0 bases, with 11 bases between. The CDR3 totals 16 residues. CDR1 is SGHVS and CDR2 is FNYEAQ in the germline V gene. Here the CDR3 DNA reads TGTGCCAGCAGCGGCGGCAGGACCTCTGGGGCCAACGTCCTGACTTTC. Residues: CASSGGRTSGANVLTF.

This clone was observed a few times. The genes are TRBV29-1 and TRBJ2-5; 14 positions match TRBD2. TRBJ2-7 matches the DNA end more closely, so the J call is doubtful. There are 12 residues in the CDR3. Germline CDR1 reads SQVTM; CDR2 reads ANQGSEA. The CDR3 is CSVGLAGDEQYF. The CDR3 DNA sequence: TGCAGCGTGGGACTAGCGGGAGACGAGCAGTACTTC.

V is TRBV11-3 and J is TRBJ1-1; D gene unclear. This CDR3 has 15 residues. The V end was cut by 5 bases, the J end by 5 bases, with 18 bases between. CDR1 is SGHNT, CDR2 YENEEA, per germline. This CDR3 is CASSPPGGGRTEAFF. The CDR3, as DNA: TGTGCCAGCAGCCCACCAGGTGGAGGGAGAACTGAAGCTTTCTTT.

This clone has more than one count but fewer than ten. The chain employs TRBV9 and TRBJ2-5; 7 bases fit TRBD2. This CDR3 region has 15 residues. Unmatched junction bases numbered 8, after V lost 1 base and J lost 5 bases. The germline V gene encodes CDR1 SGDLS and CDR2 YYNGEE. The chain's CDR3 is CASSVSSGERETQYF. In nucleotides, the CDR3 is TGTGCCAGCAGCGTATCTAGCGGAGAGCGGGAGACCCAGTACTTC.

This chain connects TRBV9 to TRBJ2-2, with D perhaps matching TRBD2 (5 bases). V was pared by 1 base and J by 2 bases, with 12 bases between. This CDR3 spans 16 amino acids. In germline, CDR1 is SGDLS, CDR2 YYNGEE. The CDR3 nucleotides read TGTGCCAGCAGCGTATACCCAGCGGCAAACACCGGGGAGCTGTTTTTT. Translated, it gives CASSVYPAANTGELFF.

Worth noting for this clone: Being one base from a much bigger clone, this may be a read error. The same CDR3 can be traced to other DNA sequences in this sample. The chain links TRBV5-4 to TRBJ1-5; TRBD1 might be the D (6 bases). The CDR3 totals 13 residues. The V and J ends lost 0 bases and 7 bases respectively, with 8 bases between them. CDR1 and CDR2 (germline): SGHNT, YYREEE (reference sequence). CDR3 sequence reads: CASSLDQGQPQHF. The DNA for the CDR3 is TGTGCCAGCAGCTTGGATCAGGGGCAGCCCCAGCATTTT.

V gene TRBV28 combines with J gene TRBJ2-1, with no clear D. Germline CDR1 reads MDHEN; CDR2 reads SYDVKM. V was trimmed by 6 bases and J by 7 bases, leaving 19 bases between them. The CDR3 runs to 15 residues. Written as DNA, the CDR3 is TGTGCCAGCAGCCAACCCCGGGCCTACGGAAATGAGCAGTTCTTC. Translating gives CASSQPRAYGNEQFF.

This clone occurred many times. This chain uses TRBV10-3 with TRBJ1-1, with D unresolved. Trimming took 3 bases from V and 5 from J, leaving 13 bases between them. The germline gives CDR1 ENHRY, CDR2 SYGVKD. This CDR3 has 14 residues. CDR3 amino acids: CAISDGTGPTEAFF. In nucleotides, the CDR3 is TGTGCCATCAGTGATGGTACGGGCCCGACTGAAGCTTTCTTT.

This chain connects TRBV11-2 to TRBJ2-1; D unclear. Germline-derived CDR1 and CDR2 are SGHAT and FQNNGV. Trimming pared 2 bases from V and 0 bases from J, leaving 14 bases between. The CDR3 is 17 residues long. The CDR3 here is CASSLKLPRSSYNEQFF. The CDR3 DNA follows: TGTGCCAGCAGCTTAAAGCTCCCCCGGAGCTCCTACAATGAGCAGTTCTTC. Looking up the rest from reference TRBV11-2 and TRBJ2-1 gives the full variable domain: EAGVAQSPRYKIIEKRQSVAFWCNPISGHATLYWYQQILGQGPKLLIQFQNNGVVDDSQLPKDRFSAERLKGVDSTLKIQPAKLEDSAVYLCASSLKLPRSSYNEQFFGPGTRLTVL.

CDR3: CASSQDRLARYNEQFF. CDR3 coding DNA: TGTGCCAGCAGCCAAGATCGTCTAGCGAGATACAATGAGCAGTTCTTC. J is TRBJ2-1 and V is TRBV14, with D perhaps matching TRBD2 (6 bases). CDR3 length: 16 amino acids. Germline V CDR1 and CDR2: SGHDN, FVKESK. Trimming removed 0 bases at V and 4 bases at J, with 13 bases between.

The chain combines TRBV4-2 with TRBJ2-3; TRBD2 matches at 7 bases. V shed 2 bases and J 1 base; nucleotides not matched to a gene: 9. Germline values: CDR1 LGHNA, CDR2 YNFKEQ. The CDR3 runs 17 residues. CDR3 sequence reads: CASSQPSSGAGTDTQYF. CDR3 DNA sequence: TGTGCCAGCAGCCAACCCTCTAGCGGAGCGGGCACAGATACGCAGTATTTT.

The chain recombines TRBV2 with TRBJ1-2, with D tentatively TRBD1 (6 bases). The CDR3 spans 17 residues. Germline V gene lookup returns CDR1 SNHLY and CDR2 FYNNEI. Trimming stripped 6 bases from V and 8 bases from J, with 28 bases between. The CDR3 region has the DNA TGTGCCAGCAGCGACTCAGGTGGTGGGGGCGACCTCCGGGGCTACACCTTC. Amino acid sequence: CASSDSGGGGDLRGYTF.

The V call is TRBV19, the J call TRBJ1-5, with 9 bases that match TRBD1. Germline values: CDR1 LNHDA, CDR2 SQIVND (reference sequence). The CDR3 totals 19 residues. With V trimmed by 4 bases and J by 3 bases, 16 bases remained unmatched. The CDR3 nucleotides read TGTGCCAGTAGTAAGTACGGGCGACAGGGGGGGACCTTCAATCAGCCCCAGCATTTT. Encoded protein: CASSKYGRQGGTFNQPQHF.

The chain links TRBV9 to TRBJ2-1; possibly TRBD2 for D (6 bases). CDR1 is SGDLS and CDR2 is YYNGEE in the germline V gene. The CDR3 is 15 amino acids. V dropped 0 bases and J dropped 6 bases, with 13 bases sitting between them. CDR3 sequence: CASSVVSGSINEQFF. The CDR3 bases are TGTGCCAGCAGCGTAGTTAGCGGATCAATCAATGAGCAGTTCTTC. Supplemented by reference TRBV9 and TRBJ2-1, the full variable domain reads DSGVTQTPKHLITATGQRVTLRCSPRSGDLSVYWYQQSLDQGLQFLIQYYNGEERAKGNILERFSAQQFPDLHSELNLSSLELGDSALYFCASSVVSGSINEQFFGPGTRLTVL.

This chain links TRBV28 with TRBJ1-1; 7 bases fit TRBD1. The CDR3 contains 12 residues. V dropped 5 bases and J dropped 9; count of bases not matched to a gene: 6. CDR1 and CDR2 from the germline V gene are MDHEN and SYDVKM. The CDR3 loop reads CASSTGVGKAFF. In DNA form, the CDR3 reads TGTGCCAGCAGTACAGGGGTAGGAAAAGCTTTCTTT.

The chain is built from TRBV28 and TRBJ1-1, with D possibly being TRBD1 (5 bases). This CDR3 comprises 16 residues. Germline V CDR1 and CDR2: MDHEN, SYDVKM. Trimming stripped 4 bases from V and 5 bases from J, with 20 bases between. The CDR3 region has the DNA TGTGCCAGCAGTTCCCCCCAGGGTAAGGGTTGGACTGAAGCTTTCTTT. It codes for CASSSPQGKGWTEAFF.

This clone was counted a single time. This chain uses TRBV7-8 with TRBJ2-1; 10 nucleotides agree with TRBD2. Germline V gene data show CDR1 as SGHVS and CDR2 as FQNEAQ. The CDR3 sequence is 15 residues long. Trimming at V came to 3 bases and at J to 4 bases, leaving 3 bases not matched to a gene. CDR3 loop: CASSFASGSYNEQFF. DNA for the CDR3: TGTGCCAGCAGCTTCGCTAGCGGGAGTTACAATGAGCAGTTCTTC.

The chain joins TRBV19 to TRBJ1-2; D is unresolved. Germline V gene sequence: CDR1 LNHDA, CDR2 SQIVND (reference sequence). This CDR3 spans 14 amino acids. V lost 3 bases and J lost 5, with 13 bases in between. The CDR3 DNA reads as TGTGCCAGTAGTATGTCATCGGGTTGGTATGGCTACACCTTC. Translated, it gives CASSMSSGWYGYTF.

The chain employs TRBV7-9 and TRBJ2-7; 7 positions match TRBD2. Germline V gene sequence: CDR1 SEHNR, CDR2 FQNEAQ (reference sequence). After removal of 3 bases from V and 5 bases from J, the junction contained 7 bases not matched to a gene. The CDR3 contains 14 residues. CDR3 amino acids: CASSFSGGSDEQYF. In DNA, the CDR3 is TGTGCCAGCAGCTTCTCTGGCGGGAGCGACGAGCAGTACTTC. The variable domain in full, with the rest retrieved from reference TRBV7-9 and TRBJ2-7, is DTGVSQNPRHKITKRGQNVTFRCDPISEHNRLYWYRQTLGQGPEFLTYFQNEAQLEKSRLLSDRFSAERPKGSFSTLEIQRTEQGDSAMYLCASSFSGGSDEQYFGPGTRLTVT.

This clone was picked up a small number of times. V is TRBV7-9 and J is TRBJ1-1, with a possible D match to TRBD1 (5 bases). The CDR3 is 12 amino acids. CDR1 and CDR2 (germline): SEHNR, FQNEAQ (reference sequence). Trimming took 4 bases from V and 4 from J, leaving 7 bases between them. Written as DNA, the CDR3 is TGTGCCAGCAGCTATGGGGCCACTGAAGCTTTCTTT. This sequence encodes CASSYGATEAFF.

The gene calls are TRBV7-3 and TRBJ2-1; TRBD2 matches at 7 bases. The CDR3 runs 16 residues. Germline-derived CDR1 and CDR2 are SGHTA and FQGTGA. V dropped 3 bases and J dropped 10; count of bases not matched to a gene: 15. For the CDR3, the DNA is TGTGCCAGCAGCTTGCTGGGACTGGCGGGAGTAGAGGAGCAGTTCTTC. This translates into CASSLLGLAGVEEQFF.

The chain uses TRBV6-6 and TRBJ2-5; the D gene is possibly TRBD1 (6 bases). V was clipped by 7 bases and J by 2 bases, with 8 bases between them. The CDR3 contains 12 residues. Germline lookup yields CDR1 MNHNY and CDR2 SVGAGI (reference sequence). The CDR3 here is CASKDRQETQYF. CDR3 DNA: TGTGCCAGCAAGGACAGACAAGAGACCCAGTACTTC.

The rearrangement joins TRBV7-2 to TRBJ2-7; 11 bases map to TRBD1. The V gene end was trimmed by 5 bases and the J gene end by 4 bases; junction bases not matched to a gene: 7. CDR3 size: 15 residues. The germline V gene encodes CDR1 SGHTA and CDR2 FQGNSA. CDR3 sequence (DNA): TGTGCCAGCAGCACCCAGGGGACAGGGGGATACGAGCAGTACTTC. Its protein is CASSTQGTGGYEQYF. The variable domain in full, with the rest retrieved from reference TRBV7-2 and TRBJ2-7, is GAGVSQSPSNKVTEKGKDVELRCDPISGHTALYWYRQSLGQGLEFLIYFQGNSAPDKSGLPSDRFSAERTGGSVSTLTIQRTQQEDSAVYLCASSTQGTGGYEQYFGPGTRLTVT.

The J gene is TRBJ2-7, the V gene TRBV18, with D tentatively TRBD2 (6 bases). Germline V gives CDR1 KGHSH, CDR2 LQKENI. The CDR3 is made up of 14 amino acids. Trimming pared 5 bases from V and 3 bases from J, leaving 14 bases between. The CDR3 here is CASSAGTRFYEQYF. The CDR3 region has the DNA TGTGCCAGCTCAGCCGGGACTCGGTTCTACGAGCAGTACTTC.

This chain connects TRBV18 to TRBJ1-2; a possible D gene is TRBD1 (5 bases). The V and J ends lost 1 base and 1 base respectively, with 13 bases between them. CDR3 size: 16 residues. Germline V gives CDR1 KGHSH, CDR2 LQKENI. CDR3: CASSPLQGGSNYGYTF. In DNA, the CDR3 is TGTGCCAGCTCACCACTTCAGGGAGGGAGTAACTATGGCTACACCTTC.

The rearrangement joins TRBV29-1 to TRBJ2-3; the match to TRBD1 covers 7 bases. Germline V lookup: CDR1 SQVTM, CDR2 ANQGSEA. V gave up 6 bases and J gave up 9 bases; unmatched junction bases: 9. The length of the CDR3 is 12 residues. In nucleotides, the CDR3 is TGCAGCGTGGGGGCCGACAGGGAAACGCAGTATTTT. It translates to CSVGADRETQYF.